This section outlines one TCR beta chain sequence together with its context. Its cognate antigen is unknown. Using immunoSEQ multiplex PCR, the repertoire was profiled, and TCRdb retains in-frame clones only, with some absent. This sample has just under 150,000 clones, with 80% to 90% found just once. The sample belongs to a study of cytomegalovirus exposure and HLA in healthy donors. Study findings and constraints: Among TCR beta chains, those listed as cytomegalovirus-associated numbered some 170.

The CDR3 runs to 16 residues. Germline V gives CDR1 SGHRS, CDR2 YFSETQ. The V segment lost 2 bases and the J segment 9 bases; nucleotides outside the gene matches: 8. Material: PBMCs. This TCR came from a man aged 18 to 35 in good health and CMV-seropositive. The chain combines TRBV5-1 with TRBJ1-6, with 10 bases aligning to TRBD1. The CDR3 DNA is TGCGCCAGCAGCTTAGTCGGGACAGGGGAGACTTCACCCCTCCACTTT. Translation gives CASSLVGTGETSPLHF.